This T cell receptor beta chain stems from a study of cytomegalovirus exposure and HLA in healthy donors (dated by TCRdb to 2016 to 2017). In terms of the full investigation: According to a later analysis, one platform produced both the 120 validation repertoires and the 666 repertoires of the first cohort. The study was designed to test whether signatures of past pathogen exposure could be identified by cataloging public T cell receptors. A separate validation cohort of approximately 130 different subjects was used in addition to the approximately 640-subject first cohort. High-throughput TCR immunosequencing, statistical association of individual TCRs with disease status, and machine learning were combined to predict cytomegalovirus infection status.

This clone was picked up one time. No cognate antigen has been identified for it. Base quality data are lacking; no much larger clone is found one base away. The library was generated by the immunoSEQ multiplex PCR assay. The paper's data handling went like this. A statistical classification framework was built to diagnose cytomegalovirus status from the catalog of TCR beta chain sequences. In its TCRdb copy, this immuneACCESS table keeps in-frame sequences only and misses some clones. Where compared with another copy, unresolved V genes explain less than half of these, and the others have no known cause. D and trimming come from the DNA, and the V and J calls and clone size come from that table. For this sample there are approximately 160,000 clones; about 82% appear just once. The ten largest clones represent 2% to 2.5% of the sample. Trimming removed 0 bases from V and 2 bases from J; the gene matches leave 7 bases unexplained. CDR1 MNHEY and CDR2 SMNVEV were looked up in the germline V gene (reference sequence). The CDR3, cysteine through phenylalanine, is 17 amino acids long. The sequence is cut down to CDR3 DNA, 51 bases in frame from base 1.

Findings and caveats that apply to the study as a whole: All 120 or so repertoires were used to score co-occurrence in the validation cohort in a later analysis, because that analysis had no HLA typing for the cohort. In vitro tests confirmed that a few of the cytomegalovirus-associated TCR beta chains recognize cytomegalovirus antigens. Cytomegalovirus status was reported to be diagnosed by the classifier with high specificity and sensitivity in both the original and validation cohorts. In a later analysis, TCRs clustered in the first cohort were found to also tend to co-occur in the roughly 120 validation repertoires, with 90% to 95% of cluster scores above 0. Most TCR sequences were seen in very few donors, while some public TCRs were found in many individuals. According to the authors, the approach could potentially be generalized to other disease states and immunological phenotypes. In the study, approximately 160 TCR beta chains were listed as associated with cytomegalovirus.

The donors were included in the validation cohort of over a hundred subjects, a group kept apart from the approximately 690-subject first cohort. The source of this sequence is a man in his thirties or forties in good health and CMV-seropositive. The chain is encoded by TRBV27 joined to TRBJ2-1, with TRBD2 matching 7 junction bases. Sequenced input: PBMCs. The nucleotides read TGTGCCAGCAGTTTATCGGTGCGGGGGAGGGCCTACAATGAGCAGTTCTTC. This gives the protein CASSLSVRGRAYNEQFF.